The 18 T cell receptor beta chains below all came from one sample that was sequenced in a study of blood T cell repertoires in COVID-19. Generated by immunoSEQ multiplex PCR, the TCRdb table keeps only in-frame clones and is missing some. This table has approximately 290,000 clones, 90% appearing once. The sample consisted of PBMCs or T cells enriched from blood (not recorded which). These receptor sequences come from a woman aged 18-29 years with acute COVID-19.

V is TRBV7-2 and J is TRBJ2-1; 8 bases are shared with TRBD2. This CDR3 is built from 16 residues. CDR1 and CDR2 (germline): SGHTA, FQGNSA. The J segment lost 7 bases and the V segment lost 5 bases, leaving 13 bases of the junction unmatched. Here the CDR3 DNA reads TGTGCCAGCAGCGAACCTTTGGGACTAGGGGAGAATGAGCAGTTCTTC. Its protein is CASSEPLGLGENEQFF.

This clone was picked up a small number of times. This chain links TRBV7-2 with TRBJ1-1, with 7 positions matching TRBD1. There are 15 residues in the CDR3. V lost 5 bases to trimming and J lost 4 bases; unmatched junction nucleotides: 10. Germline CDR1 and CDR2: SGHTA and FQGNSA. CDR3 sequence: CASSELGQLSTEAFF. The CDR3 coding sequence is TGTGCCAGCAGCGAATTGGGACAGCTAAGCACTGAAGCTTTCTTT.

The chain employs TRBV28 and TRBJ1-5, with 7 positions matching TRBD1. This CDR3 contains 14 residues. The junction had 7 bases not matched to a gene; V was cut back by 11 bases and J by 0 bases. Germline values: CDR1 MDHEN, CDR2 SYDVKM. For the CDR3, the DNA is TGTGCCTCCAACAGGGGCTATAGCAATCAGCCCCAGCATTTT. This sequence encodes CASNRGYSNQPQHF.

This chain uses TRBV19 with TRBJ2-7, with no clear D. CDR3 size: 11 residues. In germline, CDR1 is LNHDA, CDR2 SQIVND (reference sequence). The V end was cut by 6 bases, the J end by 6 bases, with 9 bases between. The CDR3 DNA is TGTGCCAGTAGATACGGTTCCGAGCAGTACTTC. Its protein is CASRYGSEQYF. The full variable domain, in which reference TRBV19 and TRBJ2-7 provide the parts outside the CDR3, is DGGITQSPKYLFRKEGQNVTLSCEQNLNHDAMYWYRQDPGQGLRLIYYSQIVNDFQKGDIAEGYSVSREKKESFPLTVTSAQKNPTAFYLCASRYGSEQYFGPGTRLTVT.

V is TRBV7-9 and J is TRBJ2-2; D is perhaps TRBD1 (6 bases). The CDR3 extends over 12 amino acids. The germline V gene encodes CDR1 SEHNR and CDR2 FQNEAQ (reference sequence). V lost 7 bases and J lost 5, with 8 bases in between. In DNA, the CDR3 is TGTGCCAGCATGGGGGCGACCGGGGAGCTGTTTTTT. Translated, it gives CASMGATGELFF.

The chain couples TRBV28 to TRBJ2-3, with unresolved D. The germline gives CDR1 MDHEN, CDR2 SYDVKM. This CDR3 spans 13 amino acids. Trimming stripped 4 bases from V and 2 bases from J, with 7 bases between. The CDR3 DNA reads as TGTGCCAGCAGTTCTCCTTACACAGATACGCAGTATTTT. Its protein is CASSSPYTDTQYF.

V is TRBV4-1 and J is TRBJ1-5; the D is unclear. Germline V gene lookup returns CDR1 MGHRA and CDR2 YSYEKL. This CDR3 spans 14 amino acids. Trimming cost V 0 bases and J 9 bases, with 12 bases left between them. The CDR3 sequence: CASSQDPLPGPQHF. CDR3 nucleotides: TGCGCCAGCAGCCAAGACCCCCTCCCGGGGCCCCAGCATTTT.

J is TRBJ1-1 and V is TRBV11-1; weak D call: TRBD1 (5 bases). Per the germline V gene, CDR1 is SGHAT and CDR2 is FQDESV (reference sequence). With 5 bases removed from V and 1 base from J, the gap between germline ends came to 17 bases. The CDR3 loop spans 16 amino acids. CDR3 amino acids: CASSRDGSSTNTEAFF. The CDR3 nucleotides read TGTGCCAGCAGCCGGGACGGGAGCTCGACGAACACTGAAGCTTTCTTT. Complete variable domain (other parts from reference TRBV11-1 and TRBJ1-1): EAEVAQSPRYKITEKSQAVAFWCDPISGHATLYWYRQILGQGPELLVQFQDESVVDDSQLPKDRFSAERLKGVDSTLKIQPAELGDSAMYLCASSRDGSSTNTEAFFGQGTRLTVV.

The V gene is TRBV19, the J gene TRBJ2-7; 7 bases fit TRBD1. V shed 3 bases and J 2 bases; nucleotides not matched to a gene: 7. The CDR3 runs 15 residues. The germline gives CDR1 LNHDA, CDR2 SQIVND (reference sequence). CDR3 protein: CASSMKGGKTYEQYF. Here the CDR3 DNA reads TGTGCCAGTAGTATGAAAGGGGGCAAAACCTACGAGCAGTACTTC.

The gene calls are TRBV11-3 and TRBJ1-2, with D possibly TRBD1 on 5 matching bases. Germline assignment: CDR1 SGHNT and CDR2 YENEEA. V dropped 4 bases and J dropped 8 bases, with 23 bases sitting between them. The CDR3 consists of 16 residues. In DNA form, the CDR3 reads TGTGCCAGCAGCTCCGACCCGTTCGGGGGTCAATCAGGCTACACCTTC. Its translation is CASSSDPFGGQSGYTF.

This sequence joins TRBV19 and TRBJ1-2, with D possibly being TRBD1 (5 bases). Trimming removed 4 bases at V and 5 bases at J, with 11 bases between. The CDR3 is made up of 13 amino acids. From germline, CDR1 is LNHDA and CDR2 SQIVND (reference sequence). DNA of the CDR3: TGTGCCAGTAGTACGACAGTAAATTATGGCTACACCTTC. This codes for CASSTTVNYGYTF.

This sequence joins TRBV10-3 and TRBJ1-6, with D unresolved. The V end lost 11 bases, the J end lost 8 bases, and 16 bases lay between the germline ends. The CDR3 contains 13 residues. The germline V gene encodes CDR1 ENHRY and CDR2 SYGVKD. The chain's CDR3 is CAGRRERDSPLHF. CDR3 nucleotide sequence: TGTGCCGGACGGCGGGAGCGGGATTCACCCCTCCACTTT.

This chain joins TRBV14 and TRBJ2-7; perhaps TRBD2 as D (5 bases). V was shortened by 3 bases and J by 3 bases, with 12 bases between the two germline ends. Germline lookup yields CDR1 SGHDN and CDR2 FVKESK. The CDR3 totals 14 residues. The CDR3 protein is CASSQTGVLYEQYF. CDR3 sequence (DNA): TGTGCCAGCAGCCAGACCGGGGTCCTCTACGAGCAGTACTTC.

The chain joins TRBV4-1 to TRBJ2-7; 10 nucleotides line up with TRBD2. Germline V CDR1 and CDR2: MGHRA, YSYEKL. This CDR3 region has 19 residues. Trimming took 0 bases from V and 3 from J; bases not matched to a gene: 14. DNA of the CDR3: TGCGCCAGCAGCCAAGATGGGATAGCGGGAGGAGAGCGACGCTACGAGCAGTACTTC. Protein: CASSQDGIAGGERRYEQYF.

The rearrangement uses TRBV5-1 and TRBJ1-4, with TRBD1 identical over 7 bases. The CDR3 is 14 amino acids. V shed 5 bases, J shed 5 bases, and the junction held 6 bases outside the gene matches. The germline CDR1 and CDR2 sequences are SGHRS and YFSETQ. CDR3 bases: TGCGCCAGCAGGGAGGGACAGCCAAATGAAAAACTGTTTTTT. Its protein product is CASREGQPNEKLFF.

The CDR3 loop is CASSLGDRALYGYTF. The CDR3 nucleotides read TGTGCCAGCAGCTTAGGGGACAGGGCCCTCTATGGCTACACCTTC. The chain links TRBV5-6 to TRBJ1-2, with 9 positions matching TRBD1. Trimming cost V 2 bases and J 4 bases; bases outside gene matches: 6. CDR3 length equals 15 residues. In germline, CDR1 is SGHDT, CDR2 YYEEEE.

The V and J genes are TRBV7-8 and TRBJ1-1; 9 nucleotides agree with TRBD1. With 5 bases clipped from V and 5 bases from J, the junction kept 3 bases outside the gene matches. CDR3 length equals 13 residues. CDR1 is SGHVS, CDR2 FQNEAQ, per germline. Here the CDR3 reads CASSRDRETEAFF. CDR3 nucleotides: TGTGCCAGCAGCCGGGACAGGGAAACTGAAGCTTTCTTT. The entire variable domain, with the rest obtained from reference TRBV7-8 and TRBJ1-1, is as follows: GAGVSQSPRYKVAKRGQDVALRCDPISGHVSLFWYQQALGQGPEFLTYFQNEAQLDKSGLPSDRFFAERPEGSVSTLKIQRTQQEDSAVYLCASSRDRETEAFFGQGTRLTVV.

V and J are TRBV27 and TRBJ2-7; the match to TRBD2 covers 8 bases. V shed 6 bases, J shed 3 bases, and the junction held 7 bases outside the gene matches. The CDR3 runs to 14 residues. CDR1 and CDR2 (germline): MNHEY, SMNVEV (reference sequence). CDR3 residues: CASSKRERGYEQYF. For the CDR3, the DNA is TGTGCCAGCAGCAAGCGGGAGAGAGGCTACGAGCAGTACTTC.